This section outlines one TCR beta chain sequence together with its context. The repertoire was sequenced with immunoSEQ multiplex PCR; TCRdb's copy has only in-frame clones and lacks some. This sample has hundreds of thousands of clones, with around 89% found just once. These data are taken from a study of Ad26.COV2.S vaccination and SARS-CoV-2 variants. Overall study: Enrolled in COV1001, the donor was in the Ad26.COV2.S trial arm, which received the vaccine. Recipients of Ad26.COV2.S got it intramuscularly, once or twice 56 days apart.

Germline V CDR1 and CDR2: MNHNS, SASEGT. The V and J ends lost 2 bases and 5 bases, in that order; junction bases with no gene match: 6. This CDR3 has 15 residues. Treatment of the sample: some 19 received Ad26.COV2.S at low or high dose, single or two shots; several received placebo; per-sample allocation not given. Specimen acquisition occurred on day 63 following the initial vaccine or placebo injection. An Ad26 vector that expressed Wuhan-strain SARS-CoV-2 spike constituted the vaccine. The rearrangement links TRBV6-1 to TRBJ2-1; 7 positions agree with TRBD2. The material sequenced was peripheral blood, taken in a trial of Ad26.COV2.S vaccine versus placebo. This sequence originates from a person aged 18-60 years who received the Ad26.COV2.S COVID-19 vaccine or a placebo. The CDR3 reads CASSELTGGDNEQFF. CDR3 in DNA: TGTGCCAGCAGTGAATTAACGGGAGGAGACAATGAGCAGTTCTTC.